The sequence of this T cell receptor beta chain was determined in a study of blood T cells in healthy people across ages. About the study: Roughly one uniquely barcoded beta molecule per two T cells was captured. Study-wide points: Relative to aged donors, long-lived donors carried more naive CD4+ cells and displayed higher diversity.

CDR1 and CDR2 (germline): DFQATT, SNEGSKA (reference sequence). The CDR3 spans 10 residues. V was shortened by 3 bases and J by 9 bases, with 6 bases between the two germline ends. This clonotype was found a few times. Its target is unknown. A second about 7 to 11 cycle PCR used barcoded and J-beta primers. Template switching added a 12-random-nucleotide identifier to every cDNA molecule. TCRdb analysed the 5' RACE reads with MiXCR anew, one entry per CDR3 protein. Found here are fewer than 1,200,000 distinct CDR3 sequences, 20% to 25% of them singletons; the top ten hold approximately 0.79%. This same sample was also taken into another study, of T cells of mothers and their children.

The clonotype was recovered from a girl under 10 years old in good health. The chain combines TRBV20-1 with TRBJ2-1; D remains ambiguous. The sample was blood. The CDR3 sequence: CSASKIEQFF. CDR3 nucleotide sequence: TGCAGTGCTAGTAAAATTGAGCAGTTCTTC.